The 18 T cell receptor beta chains below were found in one sample sequenced in a study of blood T cells in healthy people across ages (dated by TCRdb to about 2015). The method behind the library was 5' RACE. Sequencer: Illumina HiSeq 2500. A second about 6 to 11 cycle PCR used a sample-barcoded 5' primer and a J-beta primer mix. In-frame beta chains were kept once TCRdb had trimmed the public reads at Q25 with fastp and called clones with MiXCR. Entries that share a CDR3 protein sequence are merged under the most common genes and DNA. The table for this sample lists under 850,000 distinct CDR3 sequences; 30% to 45% of them were counted only once. The top ten clones comprise approximately 13% of the sample. The sequenced sample consisted of blood. All receptors derive from a man between 18 and 29 years old in good health.

This clonotype was counted a few times. J is TRBJ1-6 and V is TRBV20-1; D gene unclear. Germline V gene lookup returns CDR1 DFQATT and CDR2 SNEGSKA (reference sequence). Trimming took off 1 base at V and 7 bases at J, with 14 bases between the two ends. This CDR3 spans 15 amino acids. Here the CDR3 reads CSARAPGTGNSPLHF. The CDR3 nucleotides are TGCAGTGCTAGAGCCCCAGGTACTGGCAATTCACCCCTCCACTTT.

On this clonotype: At one end, the junction sequence differs from germline, possibly due to a read error. The J gene is TRBJ1-1, the V gene TRBV4-3, with TRBD1 identical over 7 bases. Germline V lookup: CDR1 LGHNA, CDR2 YSLEER. This CDR3 comprises 15 residues. The CDR3 DNA reads as TGCGCCAGCAGCCAGATCAGGGGGTGGAACGCTGAAGCTTTCTTT. Translating gives CASSQIRGWNAEAFF.

A few counts support this clonotype. The chain combines TRBV12-3 or TRBV12-4 with TRBJ1-2; D is unresolved. V dropped 3 bases and J dropped 12 bases, with 14 bases sitting between them. The CDR3 loop spans 12 amino acids. DNA for the CDR3: TGTGCCAGCAGTTTTGGCCAAGTCCAGGACACCTTC. Amino acids: CASSFGQVQDTF.

This clonotype was found once. V gene TRBV25-1 combines with J gene TRBJ2-1; 8 bases are a match to TRBD2. The CDR3 sequence is 12 residues long. Germline CDR1 and CDR2: MGHDK and SYGVNS. The J segment lost 12 bases and the V segment lost 3 bases, leaving 4 bases of the junction unmatched. For the CDR3, the DNA is TGTGCCAGCAGTGAGGGGGCGGGGGGGCAGTTCTTC. This encodes CASSEGAGGQFF.

This clonotype has a count of ten or more. This rearrangement joins TRBV12-3 or TRBV12-4 to TRBJ1-2, with a weak D call TRBD1 (5 bases). V gave up 5 bases and J gave up 5 bases, with 18 bases separating them. This CDR3 has 15 amino acids. This CDR3 reads CASSRTGSGPYGYTF. CDR3 coding DNA: TGTGCCAGCAGTCGTACAGGATCCGGGCCGTATGGCTACACCTTC.

The chain carries TRBV6-5 and TRBJ2-4, with 7 bases identical to TRBD1. J was trimmed by 11 bases and V by 6 bases; bases with no gene match: 10. Germline V CDR1 and CDR2: MNHEY, SVGAGI. The CDR3 runs 13 residues. CDR3 in DNA: TGTGCCAGCAGAGCGAGGACAGGCCTTCTTCAGTACTTC. Its translation: CASRARTGLLQYF.

The rearrangement uses TRBV11-2 and TRBJ2-3, with 9 bases that match TRBD2. The CDR3 extends over 16 amino acids. V lost 1 base, J lost 5 bases, and 7 bases stayed unmatched. CDR1 is SGHAT, CDR2 FQNNGV, per germline. Here the CDR3 reads CASSLVRGGGGDTQYF. CDR3 coding DNA: TGTGCCAGCAGCTTAGTAAGAGGCGGGGGGGGAGATACGCAGTATTTT.

As regards this clonotype: A read error may explain this, as a much larger clone is one base away. The rearrangement links TRBV2 to TRBJ2-3; D remains ambiguous. The J call may be mistaken, given a closer DNA end match to TRBJ2-7. The CDR3 loop spans 11 amino acids. Germline V gene sequence: CDR1 SNHLY, CDR2 FYNNEI. The CDR3 sequence is CASRGKNEQYF. The CDR3 bases are TGTGCCAGCAGGGGGAAAAACGAGCAGTACTTC.

This clonotype appeared many times. The chain has TRBV20-1 and TRBJ2-1; TRBD2 is a possible D gene (5 bases). With 2 bases removed from V and 4 bases from J, the gap between germline ends came to 15 bases. The CDR3 covers 15 residues. Per the germline V gene, CDR1 is DFQATT and CDR2 is SNEGSKA (reference sequence). CDR3 region: CSARLPSRGYNEQFF. The DNA for the CDR3 is TGCAGTGCTAGATTACCCTCCCGGGGATACAATGAGCAGTTCTTC.

This clonotype was recorded many times. The genes are TRBV15 and TRBJ2-5, with TRBD2 as a possible D gene (5 bases). This CDR3 spans 13 amino acids. Germline V gives CDR1 LNHNV, CDR2 YYDKDF (reference sequence). Trimming took off 4 bases at V and 2 bases at J, with 8 bases between the two ends. The chain's CDR3 is CATSMGGQETQYF. The CDR3 DNA sequence: TGTGCCACCAGCATGGGCGGGCAAGAGACCCAGTACTTC.

The chain joins TRBV20-1 to TRBJ2-3; 7 positions agree with TRBD1. Germline-derived CDR1 and CDR2 are DFQATT and SNEGSKA (reference sequence). The CDR3 contains 17 residues. V was pared by 4 bases and J by 8 bases, with 21 bases of the junction left unmatched. For the CDR3, the DNA is TGCAGTGCTATGGCGATAGGATTGGACAGGTTGACGGCTACGCAGTATTTT. It specifies CSAMAIGLDRLTATQYF.

This clonotype was seen ten or more times. This rearrangement joins TRBV4-2 to TRBJ2-7; 10 positions match TRBD2. V trimming: 2 bases; J trimming: 4 bases; junction bases outside the gene matches: 2. Germline CDR1 is LGHNA and CDR2 is YNFKEQ. The CDR3 covers 14 residues. For the CDR3, the DNA is TGTGCCAGCAGCCAAACTAGCGGGGCTTACGAGCAGTACTTC. Amino acid sequence: CASSQTSGAYEQYF.

About this clonotype itself: The junction departs from the called germline gene at one end, perhaps through a read error. This chain connects TRBV25-1 to TRBJ1-1; 8 bases match TRBD1. From germline, CDR1 is MGHDK and CDR2 SYGVNS. CDR3 size: 13 residues. For the CDR3, the DNA is TGTGCCAGCAGGGACAGGGTGAACACTGGAGCTTTCTTT. Translation gives CASRDRVNTGAFF.

A few counts support this clonotype. The rearrangement links TRBV6-5 to TRBJ1-1, with D possibly being TRBD1 (5 bases). The CDR3 runs 11 residues. The germline V and J ends were trimmed by 9 bases and 4 bases, with 9 bases remaining between them. The germline gives CDR1 MNHEY, CDR2 SVGAGI. The CDR3 region is CASYGATEAFF. Written as DNA, the CDR3 is TGTGCCAGTTATGGGGCCACTGAAGCTTTCTTT.

This clonotype was detected only a few times. The gene calls are TRBV5-1 and TRBJ2-1; D is unclear. The V end lost 4 bases, the J end lost 8 bases, and 13 bases lay between the germline ends. This CDR3 has 13 residues. Per germline, CDR1 SGHRS and CDR2 YFSETQ. DNA of the CDR3: TGCGCCAGCAGCGAGCCCAGCATAGATGAGCAGTTCTTC. This encodes CASSEPSIDEQFF.

Note on this clonotype: It may be a read error: a sequence one base away is much more abundant. The rearrangement uses TRBV6-2 or TRBV6-3 and TRBJ2-5, with TRBD1 matching 7 bases. V gave up 6 bases and J gave up 11 bases; unmatched junction bases: 12. The CDR3 totals 13 residues. Per germline, CDR1 MNHEY and CDR2 SVGEGT. The CDR3 DNA follows: TGTGCCAGCAGAAAAGGGGGCAACAATGAGCAGTACTTC. Its translation: CASRKGGNNEQYF.

This clonotype came up a few times. V gene TRBV14 combines with J gene TRBJ2-5; the D gene is possibly TRBD1 (5 bases). Trimming took 3 bases from V and 5 from J, leaving 13 bases between them. Looked up from germline, CDR1 is SGHDN and CDR2 is FVKESK. This CDR3 spans 14 amino acids. The CDR3 region is CASSQNPGSETQYF. The CDR3 region has the DNA TGTGCCAGCAGCCAGAACCCAGGGTCGGAGACCCAGTACTTC. Filled out from reference TRBV14 and TRBJ2-5, the complete variable domain reads EAGVTQFPSHSVIEKGQTVTLRCDPISGHDNLYWYRRVMGKEIKFLLHFVKESKQDESGMPNNRFLAERTGGTYSTLKVQPAELEDSGVYFCASSQNPGSETQYFGPGTRLLVL.

V and J are TRBV12-3 or TRBV12-4 and TRBJ2-3; the match to TRBD2 covers 7 bases. CDR3 length: 15 amino acids. The V segment lost 3 bases and the J segment 3 bases; nucleotides outside the gene matches: 6. This chain's CDR3 is CASSFFGGRTDTQYF. The CDR3 coding sequence is TGTGCCAGCAGTTTTTTCGGGGGGAGGACAGATACGCAGTATTTT.